This TCR beta chain was retrieved from a study of blood T cell repertoires in COVID-19 (dated by TCRdb to the early 2020s). Study-wide context: The collaborator samples originated in the United States, Italy and Spain and spanned the acute and convalescent phases of COVID-19. The material from the prospective study consisted of cDNA or gDNA derived from T cells, B-cell-depleted T cells, or PBMCs. Subjects who had been exposed to COVID-19, were actively infected with it, or had recovered from it provided the deeply sampled blood TCRbeta repertoires that made up the dataset. The repertoires were released in a freely available public database meant as a resource for research on the immune response to SARS-CoV-2. Samples came from the ongoing ImmuneRACE study (first 160 participants) plus 1,254 subjects from 6 global collaborators. The sample metadata nearly always contained a de-identified subject ID, COVID-19 status, age in years and sex. Where available, HLA class I and class II types were taken from metadata supplied by the sample provider and were not determined by assay-based typing. On the study overall, not on this receptor specifically: How much clinical and demographic metadata was included differed by source and by participant, and the metadata was provided uncurated.

After removal of 3 bases from V and 8 bases from J, the junction retains 6 bases not matched to a gene. The germline V gene provides CDR1 SGHRS and CDR2 YFSETQ. Spanning cysteine to phenylalanine, the CDR3 consists of 15 amino acids. The DNA shown is the 45-base CDR3, in frame from base 1. TCRbeta CDR3 regions were amplified from genomic DNA using the immunoSEQ Assay, a bias-controlled multiplex PCR. In the source study's methods: Nucleated cell counts per sample were estimated from amplification of reference gene primers within the assay. To quantify the absolute abundance of each unique TCRbeta CDR3 rearrangement, sequence reads were collapsed and filtered. For each sample, productive Simpson clonality was calculated by taking the square root of Simpson's diversity index across productive rearrangements. TCRdb obtained this table from immuneACCESS and retained in-frame rearrangements with V and J assigned. These tables miss some clones; where compared with another copy, unresolved V genes account for less than half of the shortfall, and the remainder is unexplained. V, J and clone size were drawn from that table, and D and trimming were deduced from the DNA. The sample data list approximately 390,000 clones, and around nine tenths of these were observed just once. The top ten constitute roughly 9.4% of the sample.

In the prospective study, participants were about 18 to 95 years old, resided in about two dozen geographic areas of the United States, and were enrolled through a virtual design. In the prospective study, cohorts were assigned on the basis of participant-reported clinical history obtained from a screening survey and a study questionnaire. For ImmuneRACE Cohort 3, a participant was defined as recovered based on two consecutive negative NP/OP PCR tests, clearance by a healthcare professional, or resolution of symptoms. In the prospective study, whole blood, serum and a nasopharyngeal or oropharyngeal swab were collected from each participant by mobile phlebotomists. Additional blood draws and questionnaires over an approximately 2-month period could optionally be provided by prospective study participants. Blood samples from the prospective study were shipped frozen or at room temperature prior to DNA extraction.

As regards this clone: There is no known antigen for this receptor. Qualities for individual bases were not recorded, and no much larger clone is one base off.

The sequenced sample was PBMCs or T cells enriched from blood (not recorded which). The receptor was isolated from a woman aged 45-65 years who had recovered from COVID-19. Rearrangement joined TRBV5-1 to TRBJ2-1; TRBD1 matches 12 bases in the middle. The DNA sequence is as follows: TGCGCCAGCAGCTCTGGGGGACAGGGGGCCTATGAGCAGTTCTTC. This codes for CASSSGGQGAYEQFF.